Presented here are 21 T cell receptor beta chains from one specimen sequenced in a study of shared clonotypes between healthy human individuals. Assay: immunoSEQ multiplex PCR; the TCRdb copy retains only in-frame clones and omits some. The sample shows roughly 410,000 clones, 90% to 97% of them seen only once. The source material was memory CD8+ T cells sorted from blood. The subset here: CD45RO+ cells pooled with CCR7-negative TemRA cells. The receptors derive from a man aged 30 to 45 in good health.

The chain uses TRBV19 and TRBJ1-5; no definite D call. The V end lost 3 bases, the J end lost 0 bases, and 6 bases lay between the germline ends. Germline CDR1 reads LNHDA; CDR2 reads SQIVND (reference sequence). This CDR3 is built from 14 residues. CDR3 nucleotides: TGTGCCAGTAGTATTAAGGTTAGCAATCAGCCCCAGCATTTT. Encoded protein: CASSIKVSNQPQHF.

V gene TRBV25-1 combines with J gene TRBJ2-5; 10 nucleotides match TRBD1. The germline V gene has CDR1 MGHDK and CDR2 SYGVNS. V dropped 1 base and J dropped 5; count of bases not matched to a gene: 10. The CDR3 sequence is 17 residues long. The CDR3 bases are TGTGCCAGCAGTGAATTCCGGGAGACAGGGGGCCAGGAGACCCAGTACTTC. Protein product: CASSEFRETGGQETQYF.

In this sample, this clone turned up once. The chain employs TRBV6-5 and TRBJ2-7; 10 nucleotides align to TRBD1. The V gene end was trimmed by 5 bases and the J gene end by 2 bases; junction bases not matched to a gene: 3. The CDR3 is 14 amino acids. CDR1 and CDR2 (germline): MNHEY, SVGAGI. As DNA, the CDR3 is TGTGCCAGCAGTCGGGACAGGGGAACCTACGAGCAGTACTTC. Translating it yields CASSRDRGTYEQYF.

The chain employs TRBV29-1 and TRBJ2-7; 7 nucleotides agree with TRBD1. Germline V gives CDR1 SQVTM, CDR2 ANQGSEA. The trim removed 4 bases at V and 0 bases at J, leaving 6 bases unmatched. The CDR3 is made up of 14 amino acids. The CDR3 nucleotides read TGCAGCGTTGGAGGGACAGCCTCCTCCTACGAGCAGTACTTC. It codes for CSVGGTASSYEQYF.

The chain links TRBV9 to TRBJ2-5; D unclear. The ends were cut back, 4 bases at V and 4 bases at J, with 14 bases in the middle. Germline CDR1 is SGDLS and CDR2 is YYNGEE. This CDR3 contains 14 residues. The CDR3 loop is CASSLTTYGETQYF. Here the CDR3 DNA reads TGTGCCAGCAGCTTAACAACCTATGGAGAGACCCAGTACTTC.

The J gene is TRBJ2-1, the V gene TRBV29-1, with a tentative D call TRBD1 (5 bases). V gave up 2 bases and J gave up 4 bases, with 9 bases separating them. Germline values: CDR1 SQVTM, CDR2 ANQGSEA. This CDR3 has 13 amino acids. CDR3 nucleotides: TGCAGCGTTGAACCCAACAGGTACAATGAGCAGTTCTTC. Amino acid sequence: CSVEPNRYNEQFF.

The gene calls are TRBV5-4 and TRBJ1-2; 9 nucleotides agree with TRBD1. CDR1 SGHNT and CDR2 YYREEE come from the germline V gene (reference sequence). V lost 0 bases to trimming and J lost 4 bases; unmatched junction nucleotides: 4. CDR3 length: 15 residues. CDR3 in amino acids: CASSLEGTGPYGYTF. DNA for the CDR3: TGTGCCAGCAGCTTGGAAGGGACAGGGCCCTATGGCTACACCTTC.

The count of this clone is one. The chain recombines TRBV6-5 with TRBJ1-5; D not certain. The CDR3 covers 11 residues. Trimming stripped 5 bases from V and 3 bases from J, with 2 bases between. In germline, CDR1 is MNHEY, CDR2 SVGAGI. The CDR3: CASSLNQPQHF. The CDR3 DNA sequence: TGTGCCAGCAGTCTCAATCAGCCCCAGCATTTT.

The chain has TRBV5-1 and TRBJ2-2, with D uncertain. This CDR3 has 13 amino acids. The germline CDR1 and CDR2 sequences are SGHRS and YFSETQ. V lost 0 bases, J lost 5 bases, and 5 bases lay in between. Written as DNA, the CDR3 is TGCGCCAGCAGCTTGGCCGTTACCGGGGAGCTGTTTTTT. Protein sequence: CASSLAVTGELFF.

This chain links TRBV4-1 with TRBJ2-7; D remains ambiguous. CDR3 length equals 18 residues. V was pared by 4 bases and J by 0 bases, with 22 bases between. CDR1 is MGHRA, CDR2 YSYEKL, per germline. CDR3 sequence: CASSPHLVTLQSSYEQYF. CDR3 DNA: TGCGCCAGCAGCCCCCACCTCGTCACCCTACAGAGCTCCTACGAGCAGTACTTC.

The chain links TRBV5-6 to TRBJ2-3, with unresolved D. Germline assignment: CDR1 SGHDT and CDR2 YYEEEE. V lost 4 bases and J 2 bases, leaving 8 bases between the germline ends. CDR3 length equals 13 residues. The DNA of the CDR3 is TGTGCCAGCAGCCACCGCCCCACAGATACGCAGTATTTT. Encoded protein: CASSHRPTDTQYF.

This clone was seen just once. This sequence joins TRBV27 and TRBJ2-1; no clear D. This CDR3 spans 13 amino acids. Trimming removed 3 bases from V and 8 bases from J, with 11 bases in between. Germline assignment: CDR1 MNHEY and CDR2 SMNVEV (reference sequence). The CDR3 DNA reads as TGTGCCAGCAGTTTGACGACGGGCGATGAGCAGTTCTTC. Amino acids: CASSLTTGDEQFF.

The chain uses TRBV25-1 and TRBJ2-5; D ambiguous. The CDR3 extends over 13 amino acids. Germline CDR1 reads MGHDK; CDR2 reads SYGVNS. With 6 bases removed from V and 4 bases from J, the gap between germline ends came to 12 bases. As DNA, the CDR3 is TGTGCCAGCAGATCTCCCACGGTAGAGACCCAGTACTTC. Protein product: CASRSPTVETQYF.

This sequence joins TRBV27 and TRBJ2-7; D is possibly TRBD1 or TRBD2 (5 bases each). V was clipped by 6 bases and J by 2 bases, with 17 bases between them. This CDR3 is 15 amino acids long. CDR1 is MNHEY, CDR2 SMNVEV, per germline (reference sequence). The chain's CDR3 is CASRTKGTLTYEQYF. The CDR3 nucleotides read TGTGCCAGCAGGACTAAGGGGACCCTTACCTACGAGCAGTACTTC.

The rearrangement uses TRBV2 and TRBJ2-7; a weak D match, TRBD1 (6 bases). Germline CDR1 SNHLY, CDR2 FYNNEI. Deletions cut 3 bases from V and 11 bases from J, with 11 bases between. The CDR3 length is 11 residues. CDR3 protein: CASSEGTLKYF. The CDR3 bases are TGTGCCAGCAGTGAGGGGACACTTAAGTACTTC.

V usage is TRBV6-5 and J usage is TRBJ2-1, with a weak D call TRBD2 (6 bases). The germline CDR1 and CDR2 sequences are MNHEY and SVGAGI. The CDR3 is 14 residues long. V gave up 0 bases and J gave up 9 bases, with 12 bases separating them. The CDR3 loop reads CASSYSIPGVEQFF. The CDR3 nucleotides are TGTGCCAGCAGTTACTCGATCCCGGGGGTTGAGCAGTTCTTC.

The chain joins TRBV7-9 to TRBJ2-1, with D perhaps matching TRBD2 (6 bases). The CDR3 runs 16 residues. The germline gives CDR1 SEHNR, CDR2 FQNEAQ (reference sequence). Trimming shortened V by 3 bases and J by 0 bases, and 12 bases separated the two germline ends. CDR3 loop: CASSFPLASSYNEQFF. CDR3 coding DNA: TGTGCCAGCAGCTTTCCCCTAGCGAGCTCCTACAATGAGCAGTTCTTC. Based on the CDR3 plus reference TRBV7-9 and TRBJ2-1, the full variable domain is DTGVSQNPRHKITKRGQNVTFRCDPISEHNRLYWYRQTLGQGPEFLTYFQNEAQLEKSRLLSDRFSAERPKGSFSTLEIQRTEQGDSAMYLCASSFPLASSYNEQFFGPGTRLTVL.

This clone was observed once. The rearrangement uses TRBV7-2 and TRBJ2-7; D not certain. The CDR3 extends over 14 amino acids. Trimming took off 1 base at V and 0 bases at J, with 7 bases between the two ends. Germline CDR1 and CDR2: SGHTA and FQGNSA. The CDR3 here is CASSLDRISYEQYF. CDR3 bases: TGTGCCAGCAGCTTAGACAGAATCTCCTACGAGCAGTACTTC.

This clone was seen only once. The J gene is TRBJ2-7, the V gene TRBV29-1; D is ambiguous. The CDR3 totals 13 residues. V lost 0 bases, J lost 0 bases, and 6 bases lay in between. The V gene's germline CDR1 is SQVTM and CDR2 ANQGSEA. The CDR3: CSVEDQVSYEQYF. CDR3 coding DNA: TGCAGCGTTGAAGATCAGGTCTCCTACGAGCAGTACTTC.

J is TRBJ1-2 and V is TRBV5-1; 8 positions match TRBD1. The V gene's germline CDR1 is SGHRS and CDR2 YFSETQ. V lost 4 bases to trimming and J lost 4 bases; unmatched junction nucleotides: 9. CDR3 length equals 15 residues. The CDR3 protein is CASSGGQAASYGYTF. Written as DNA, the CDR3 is TGCGCCAGCAGCGGGGGACAGGCCGCTAGCTATGGCTACACCTTC.

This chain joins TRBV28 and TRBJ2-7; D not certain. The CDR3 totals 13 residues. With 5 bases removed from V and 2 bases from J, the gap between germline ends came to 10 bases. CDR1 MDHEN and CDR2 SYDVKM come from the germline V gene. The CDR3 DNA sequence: TGTGCCAGCAGTCTCCGGCCCCCCTACGAGCAGTACTTC. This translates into CASSLRPPYEQYF.